The 12 T cell receptor beta chains in this list originate from one sample, sequenced in a study of blood T cell repertoires in COVID-19. The table came from immunoSEQ multiplex PCR; TCRdb's copy has only in-frame clones and leaves some out. Among about 70,000 clones listed, 81% were seen once. Source material: peripheral blood. The receptors derive from an older woman with acute or convalescent COVID-19.

J is TRBJ1-5 and V is TRBV5-6; 7 bases are a match to TRBD1. J gave up 6 bases and V 3 bases, and 15 bases lay outside the gene matches. The CDR3 has 17 amino acids. Germline-derived CDR1 and CDR2 are SGHDT and YYEEEE. CDR3 loop: CASSYQRTGTETQPQHF. The CDR3 region has the DNA TGTGCCAGCAGCTACCAACGGACCGGGACAGAAACTCAGCCCCAGCATTTT.

This sequence joins TRBV4-1 and TRBJ2-5, with D uncertain. Germline loops: CDR1 MGHRA, CDR2 YSYEKL. This CDR3 contains 17 residues. V was shortened by 0 bases and J by 4 bases, with 18 bases between the two germline ends. CDR3 sequence (DNA): TGCGCCAGCAGCCAAGAAGAAGTATCCACTGGCGGAGAGACCCAGTACTTC. Its translation: CASSQEEVSTGGETQYF.

The sample holds a few counts of this clone. V usage is TRBV5-1 and J usage is TRBJ1-4; 8 bases are shared with TRBD1. Germline V CDR1 and CDR2: SGHRS, YFSETQ. V shed 4 bases and J 8 bases; nucleotides not matched to a gene: 13. The CDR3 covers 16 residues. CDR3 in amino acids: CASSPGQGRFGEKLFF. CDR3 nucleotide sequence: TGCGCCAGCAGCCCAGGACAGGGCAGGTTTGGAGAAAAACTGTTTTTT.

The gene calls are TRBV11-2 and TRBJ2-2, with 9 nucleotides matching TRBD2. J lost 0 bases, V lost 1 base, and 3 bases had no gene match. Per the germline V gene, CDR1 is SGHAT and CDR2 is FQNNGV. The CDR3 runs to 17 residues. The CDR3 bases are TGTGCCAGCAGCTTAGCGGCTAGCGGGGCGAACACCGGGGAGCTGTTTTTT. The encoded protein is CASSLAASGANTGELFF.

The chain couples TRBV2 to TRBJ1-2; 7 nucleotides match TRBD1. With V trimmed by 0 bases and J by 11 bases, 9 bases remained unmatched. The CDR3 runs to 14 residues. Germline lookup yields CDR1 SNHLY and CDR2 FYNNEI. The CDR3 region has the DNA TGTGCCAGCAGTGAAGCTGGGGACAGCCCGAAGTACACCTTC. Its translation is CASSEAGDSPKYTF.

The chain employs TRBV14 and TRBJ2-3; possible D gene TRBD2, 5 bases. The V gene lost 4 bases and the J gene lost 2 bases, with 16 bases spanning the gap. The germline gives CDR1 SGHDN, CDR2 FVKESK. CDR3 length: 16 amino acids. The CDR3 is CASSRGNYPNTDTQYF. CDR3 DNA sequence: TGTGCCAGCAGCCGAGGGAACTACCCTAACACAGATACGCAGTATTTT.

This rearrangement joins TRBV7-3 to TRBJ1-3, with a tentative D call TRBD1 (5 bases). Trimming removed 5 bases at V and 1 base at J, with 9 bases between. The germline CDR1 and CDR2 sequences are SGHTA and FQGTGA. The CDR3 totals 14 residues. The CDR3: CASSASGSGNTIYF. Written as DNA, the CDR3 is TGTGCCAGCAGCGCCTCAGGGTCTGGAAACACCATATATTTT.

This sequence joins TRBV29-1 and TRBJ2-2, with TRBD1 matching 8 bases. CDR1 is SQVTM and CDR2 is ANQGSEA in the germline V gene. The ends lost 3 bases at V and 0 bases at J; junction bases unmatched: 0. The CDR3 length is 14 residues. CDR3 nucleotide sequence: TGCAGCGTTGAGGGACAGGCGAACACCGGGGAGCTGTTTTTT. This codes for CSVEGQANTGELFF.

V gene TRBV24-1 combines with J gene TRBJ2-1; 8 nucleotides line up with TRBD2. Losses at the gene ends were 2 bases for V and 1 base for J; bases not matched to a gene: 6. Germline V gives CDR1 KGHDR, CDR2 SFDVKD. CDR3 length equals 17 residues. CDR3 nucleotide sequence: TGTGCCACCAGTGATTCGTCTCCGGGAGGGTCCTACAATGAGCAGTTCTTC. This encodes CATSDSSPGGSYNEQFF.

The rearrangement joins TRBV5-4 to TRBJ2-1; D unresolved. Germline V gives CDR1 SGHNT, CDR2 YYREEE (reference sequence). The CDR3 runs 14 residues. V lost 0 bases and J lost 8, with 12 bases in between. The CDR3 region has the DNA TGTGCCAGCAGCTTGGAGAGAAGAGCTCATGAGCAGTTCTTC. Translation: CASSLERRAHEQFF. Looking up the rest from reference TRBV5-4 and TRBJ2-1 gives the full variable domain: ETGVTQSPTHLIKTRGQQVTLRCSSQSGHNTVSWYQQALGQGPQFIFQYYREEENGRGNFPPRFSGLQFPNYSSELNVNALELDDSALYLCASSLERRAHEQFFGPGTRLTVL.

This clone appeared a few times. This chain connects TRBV6-2 or TRBV6-3 to TRBJ1-1; unclear D gene. CDR1 and CDR2 from the germline V gene are MNHEY and SVGEGT. The CDR3 length is 14 residues. V was shortened by 2 bases and J by 5 bases, with 12 bases between the two germline ends. The CDR3 loop is CASSYTSRRTEAFF. Written as DNA, the CDR3 is TGTGCCAGCAGTTACACAAGCCGCAGGACTGAAGCTTTCTTT.

The J gene is TRBJ2-2, the V gene TRBV7-9; 10 nucleotides agree with TRBD2. The V gene end was trimmed by 6 bases and the J gene end by 6 bases; junction bases not matched to a gene: 13. CDR3 length: 17 amino acids. Germline assignment: CDR1 SEHNR and CDR2 FQNEAQ (reference sequence). The CDR3: CASRATGSSGGAGELFF. In DNA form, the CDR3 reads TGTGCCAGCAGGGCCACAGGTTCTAGCGGGGGAGCCGGGGAGCTGTTTTTT.